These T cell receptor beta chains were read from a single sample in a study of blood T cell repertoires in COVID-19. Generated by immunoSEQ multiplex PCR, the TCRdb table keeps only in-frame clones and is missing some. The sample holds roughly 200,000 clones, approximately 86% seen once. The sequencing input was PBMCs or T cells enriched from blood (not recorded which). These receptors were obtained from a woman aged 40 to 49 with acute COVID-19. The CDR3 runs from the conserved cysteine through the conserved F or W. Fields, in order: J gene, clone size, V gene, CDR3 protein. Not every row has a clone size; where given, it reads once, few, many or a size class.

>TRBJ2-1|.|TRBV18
CASSPVAGGPGEQFF
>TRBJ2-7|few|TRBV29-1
CSVVLGNGEQYF
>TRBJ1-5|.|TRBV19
CASSSGQGYFKPQHF
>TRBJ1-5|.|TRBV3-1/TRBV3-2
CASSQGHGQPQHF
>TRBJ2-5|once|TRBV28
CASSLALQVWAKTQYF
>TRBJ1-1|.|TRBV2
CASSDFATGARAFF
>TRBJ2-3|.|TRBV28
CASTGTGWWDTQYF
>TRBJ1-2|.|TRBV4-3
CASSHRDRKNAYGYTF
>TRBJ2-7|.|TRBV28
CASSLWGATYEQYF
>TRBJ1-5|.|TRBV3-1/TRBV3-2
CASSPQGRQPQHF
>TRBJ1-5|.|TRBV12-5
CASGPTGYGNQPQHF
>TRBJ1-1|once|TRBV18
CASSPALNTEAFF
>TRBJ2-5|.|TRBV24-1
CATSDSGGFQETQYF
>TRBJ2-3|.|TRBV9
CASSVDLAGGTDTQYF
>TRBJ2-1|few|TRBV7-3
CASSSQIGQRSEQFF
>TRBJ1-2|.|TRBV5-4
CASSPTTGAIYGYTF
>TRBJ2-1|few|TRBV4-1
CASSQESAGGNEQFF
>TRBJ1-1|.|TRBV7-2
CASSLLTGTGGTEAFF
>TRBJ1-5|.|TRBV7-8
CASSAMGASNQPQHF
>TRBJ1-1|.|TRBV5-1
CASRSGQPNTEAFF
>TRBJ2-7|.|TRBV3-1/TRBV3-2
CASSQDGTRGFHEQYF
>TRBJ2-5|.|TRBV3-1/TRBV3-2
CASSQVPPYRDSQETQYF
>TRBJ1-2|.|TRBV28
CASSPPDRNGYTF
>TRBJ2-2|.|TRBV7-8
CASISRDRVNTGELFF
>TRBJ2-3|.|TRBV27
CASSLWTSGGKNTQYF
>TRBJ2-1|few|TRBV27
CASSLSIDSLNEQFF
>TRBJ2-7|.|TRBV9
CASSRNRVSYEQYF
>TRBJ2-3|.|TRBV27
CASRLAGTTDTQYF
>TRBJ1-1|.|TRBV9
CASTGGEGTEAFF
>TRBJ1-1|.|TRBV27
CASSLSRTGKVEAFF
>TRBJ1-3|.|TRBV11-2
CASSHNGGGTGNTIYF
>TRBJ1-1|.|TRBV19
CASSIEDRTTEAFF
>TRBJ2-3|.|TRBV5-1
CASSLKRQNTDTQYF
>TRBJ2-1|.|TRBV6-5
CASSPVGTGGDEQFF
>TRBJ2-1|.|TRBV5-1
CASSLVADRLASEQFF
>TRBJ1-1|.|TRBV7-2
CASSFSPVNTEAFF
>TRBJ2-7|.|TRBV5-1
CASSFSGGGSYEQYF
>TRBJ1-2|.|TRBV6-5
CASSPDWDYGYTF
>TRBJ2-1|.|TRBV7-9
CASAVGTGDNEQFF